Listed below are T cell receptor beta chains from one sample, sequenced in a study of cytomegalovirus exposure and HLA in healthy donors. TCRdb keeps only in-frame clones here, not all; method: immunoSEQ multiplex PCR. Counted here are approximately 160,000 clones, around 75% occurring once; the ten biggest clones make up over 1.1%. The sample was PBMCs. These receptors were taken from a man aged 18 to 35 in good health and CMV-seronegative. Each CDR3 is given with its conserved first and last residue. D genes are given only for firm matches. Clone size appears in some rows only: once, few, many, or a class for an expanded clone.

V	size	D	J	length	DNA	CDR3
TRBV25-1	.	.	TRBJ1-6	15	TGTGCCAGCAGTCGGGCGGCCCCGGGAAATTCACCCCTCCACTTT	CASSRAAPGNSPLHF
TRBV11-2	once	.	TRBJ2-7	14	TGTGCCAGCAGCTCCCAGGGTACACTCTACGAGCAGTACTTC	CASSSQGTLYEQYF
TRBV6-1	.	.	TRBJ1-1	14	TGTGCCAGCAGTGTCACCGCAGTGAACACTGAAGCTTTCTTT	CASSVTAVNTEAFF
TRBV4-1	few	.	TRBJ2-1	15	TGCGCCAGCAGCCAAGGCTCCAGGGGACGCAATGAGCAGTTCTTC	CASSQGSRGRNEQFF
TRBV7-9	.	TRBD1	TRBJ1-5	15	TGTGCCAGCAGCTTAGATGGGACAGGGAATCAGCCCCAGCATTTT	CASSLDGTGNQPQHF
TRBV19	.	.	TRBJ1-5	16	TGTGCCAGTAGTATACTAGGACAGAAGCGGAATCAGCCCCAGCATTTT	CASSILGQKRNQPQHF
TRBV27	.	.	TRBJ1-2	12	TGTGCCACAGGTTTCGGGATCTATGGCTACACCTTC	CATGFGIYGYTF
TRBV7-8	few	TRBD1	TRBJ1-2	15	TGTGCAACCGCCAACGGGACAGGCGGCTCCTATGGCTACACCTTC	CATANGTGGSYGYTF
TRBV29-1	.	TRBD2	TRBJ2-7	14	TGCAGCGTTAAAACTAGCGGGAGCTCCTACGAGCAGTACTTC	CSVKTSGSSYEQYF
TRBV18	few	TRBD2	TRBJ2-7	15	TGTGCCAGCTCACCGCGGGAGGGGAGCTCCTACGAGCAGTACTTC	CASSPREGSSYEQYF